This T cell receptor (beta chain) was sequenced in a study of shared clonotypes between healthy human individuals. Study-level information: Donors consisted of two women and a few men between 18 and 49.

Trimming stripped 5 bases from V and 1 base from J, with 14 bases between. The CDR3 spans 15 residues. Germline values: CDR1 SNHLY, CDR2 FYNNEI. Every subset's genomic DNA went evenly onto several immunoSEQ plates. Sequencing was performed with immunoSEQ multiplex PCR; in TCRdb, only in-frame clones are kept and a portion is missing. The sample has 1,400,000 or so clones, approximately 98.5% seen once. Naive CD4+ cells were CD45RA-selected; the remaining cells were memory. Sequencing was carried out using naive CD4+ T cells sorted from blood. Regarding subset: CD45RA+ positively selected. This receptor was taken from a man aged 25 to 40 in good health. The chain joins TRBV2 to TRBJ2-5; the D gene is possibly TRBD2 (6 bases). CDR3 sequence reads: CASSPDPGAQETQYF. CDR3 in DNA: TGTGCCAGCAGTCCCGACCCGGGAGCCCAAGAGACCCAGTACTTC.